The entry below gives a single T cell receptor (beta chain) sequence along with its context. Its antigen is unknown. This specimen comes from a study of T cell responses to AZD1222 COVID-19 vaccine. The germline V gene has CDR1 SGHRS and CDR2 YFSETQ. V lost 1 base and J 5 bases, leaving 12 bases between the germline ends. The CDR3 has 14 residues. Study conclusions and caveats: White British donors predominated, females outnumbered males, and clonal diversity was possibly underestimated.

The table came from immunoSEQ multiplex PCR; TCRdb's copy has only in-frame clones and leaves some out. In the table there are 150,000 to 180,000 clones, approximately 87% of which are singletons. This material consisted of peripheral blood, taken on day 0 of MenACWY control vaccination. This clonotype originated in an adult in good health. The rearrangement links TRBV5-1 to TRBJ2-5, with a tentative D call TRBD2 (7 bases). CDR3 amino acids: CASSLRGGGETQYF. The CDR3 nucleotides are TGCGCCAGCAGCTTGAGGGGGGGAGGGGAGACCCAGTACTTC.